Described below is a single T cell receptor (beta chain) sequence and its context. Antigen unknown. These data come from a study of CD8+CD57+ T cells in acquired aplastic anemia. Study summary: Recorded DNA amounts for sorted CD4+ and CD8+ cells had an average of roughly 3.4 ug. Study-wide results and limits: Patients and controls shared about 30 CD8+ CDR3 sequences. A significant difference in CD8+ Simpson's diversity between patients and controls was not found.

Investigators profiled TCR beta VDJ and CDR3 from genomic DNA template. Using its own MiXCR run on the reads, TCRdb lists one record per CDR3 protein. Altogether roughly 58,000 distinct CDR3 sequences are present, roughly 54% being singletons, with the ten largest covering under 2.5%. Germline-derived CDR1 and CDR2 are DFQATT and SNEGSKA (reference sequence). Trimming shortened V by 0 bases and J by 0 bases, and 12 bases separated the two germline ends. This CDR3 has 16 amino acids. This chain joins TRBV20-1 and TRBJ2-1; D remains unclear. This TCR was sampled from a human donor in good health, serving as a control. The source material was sorted CD4+, CD8+, or CD8+CD57+ T cells (not recorded which) from PBMCs. CDR3 sequence reads: CSARDPRGRSYNEQFF. The CDR3, as DNA: TGCAGTGCTAGAGACCCTAGAGGTCGCTCCTACAATGAGCAGTTCTTC.